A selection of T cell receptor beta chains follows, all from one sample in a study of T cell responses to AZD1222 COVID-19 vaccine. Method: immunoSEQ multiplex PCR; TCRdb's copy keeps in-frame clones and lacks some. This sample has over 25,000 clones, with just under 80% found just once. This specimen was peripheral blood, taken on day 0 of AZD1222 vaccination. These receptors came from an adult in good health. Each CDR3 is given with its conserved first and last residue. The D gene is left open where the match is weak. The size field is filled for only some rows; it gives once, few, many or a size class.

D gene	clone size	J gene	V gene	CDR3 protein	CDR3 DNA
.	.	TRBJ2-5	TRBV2	CASIGSLTETQYF	TGTGCCAGCATTGGCAGCCTAACGGAGACCCAGTACTTC
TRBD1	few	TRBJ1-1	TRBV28	CASSPRDSRMGINTEAFF	TGTGCCAGCAGTCCCCGGGACAGCAGAATGGGGATTAACACTGAAGCTTTCTTT
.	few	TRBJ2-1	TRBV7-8	CASSLGGGGSSYNEQFF	TGTGCCAGCAGCTTAGGAGGGGGCGGGAGCTCCTACAATGAGCAGTTCTTC
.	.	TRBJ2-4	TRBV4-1	CASSQGLMGGAQFQENIQYF	TGCGCCAGCAGCCAGGGGTTAATGGGGGGCGCTCAATTTCAGGAAAACATTCAGTACTTC
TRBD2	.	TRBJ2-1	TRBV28	CATATGGAYNEQFF	TGTGCCACGGCTACGGGGGGGGCGTACAATGAGCAGTTCTTC
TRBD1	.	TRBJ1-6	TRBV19	CASSDTGGASYNSPLHF	TGTGCCAGTAGTGACACAGGGGGCGCCTCCTATAATTCACCCCTCCACTTT
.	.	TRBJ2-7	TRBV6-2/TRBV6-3	CASSDGLEQYF	TGTGCCAGCAGCGACGGGCTGGAGCAGTACTTC
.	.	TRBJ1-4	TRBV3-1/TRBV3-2	CATRRDDRSEKLFF	TGTGCCACCAGAAGGGATGACAGGTCTGAAAAACTGTTTTTT
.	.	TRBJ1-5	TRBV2	CASSEESGPNQPQHF	TGTGCCAGCAGTGAAGAAAGCGGGCCCAATCAGCCCCAGCATTTT
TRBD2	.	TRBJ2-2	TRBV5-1	CASSLALAGVTGELFF	TGCGCCAGCAGCTTGGCGCTAGCGGGGGTCACCGGGGAGCTGTTTTTT
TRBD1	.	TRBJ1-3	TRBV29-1	CSAETGGLNTIYF	TGCAGCGCTGAGACAGGGGGTTTAAACACCATATATTTT
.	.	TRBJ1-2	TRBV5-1	CASSLLGNDGYTF	TGCGCCAGCAGCTTGTTGGGGAATGATGGCTACACCTTC
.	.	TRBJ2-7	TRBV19	CASSNGPAHSYEQYF	TGTGCCAGTAGTAACGGGCCAGCTCACTCCTACGAGCAGTACTTC